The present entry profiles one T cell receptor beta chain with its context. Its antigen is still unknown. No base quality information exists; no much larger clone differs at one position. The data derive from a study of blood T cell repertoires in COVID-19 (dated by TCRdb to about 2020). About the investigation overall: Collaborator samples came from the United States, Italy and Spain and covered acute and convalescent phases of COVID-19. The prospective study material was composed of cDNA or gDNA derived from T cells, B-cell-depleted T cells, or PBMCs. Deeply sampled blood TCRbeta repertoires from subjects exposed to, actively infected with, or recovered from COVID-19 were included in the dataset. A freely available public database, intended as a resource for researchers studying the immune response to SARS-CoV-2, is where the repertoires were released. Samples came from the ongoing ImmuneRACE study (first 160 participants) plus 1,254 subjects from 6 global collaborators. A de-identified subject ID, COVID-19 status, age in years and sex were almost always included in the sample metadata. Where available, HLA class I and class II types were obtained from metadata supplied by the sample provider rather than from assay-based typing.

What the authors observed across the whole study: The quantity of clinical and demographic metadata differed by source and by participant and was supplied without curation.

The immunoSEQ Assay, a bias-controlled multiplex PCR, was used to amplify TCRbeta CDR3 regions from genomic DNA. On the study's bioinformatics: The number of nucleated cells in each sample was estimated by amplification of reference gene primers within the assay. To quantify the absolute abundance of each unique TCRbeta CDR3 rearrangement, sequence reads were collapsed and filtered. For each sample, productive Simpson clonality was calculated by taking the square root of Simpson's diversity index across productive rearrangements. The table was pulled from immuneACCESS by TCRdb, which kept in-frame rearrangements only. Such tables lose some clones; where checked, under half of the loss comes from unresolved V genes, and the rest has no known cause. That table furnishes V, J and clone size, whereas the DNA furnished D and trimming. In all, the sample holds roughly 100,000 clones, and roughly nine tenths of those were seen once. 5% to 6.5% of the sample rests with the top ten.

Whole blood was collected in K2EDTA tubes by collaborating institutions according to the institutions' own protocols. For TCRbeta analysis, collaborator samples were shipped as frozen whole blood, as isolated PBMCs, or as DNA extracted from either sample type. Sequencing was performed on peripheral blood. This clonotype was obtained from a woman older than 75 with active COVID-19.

The CDR3 protein: CASIGPGGQETQYF. The base sequence is TGTGCCAGCATAGGCCCAGGGGGACAAGAGACCCAGTACTTC. In this chain, TRBV2 is recombined with TRBJ2-5; 7 middle bases align to TRBD1. From the cysteine through the phenylalanine, the CDR3 covers 14 amino acids. The retained sequence is limited to the CDR3, 42 bases, with the frame set at the first base. After removal of 7 bases from V and 2 bases from J, the junction retains 7 bases not matched to a gene. The germline V gene supplies CDR1 SNHLY and CDR2 FYNNEI. Extended through the reference TRBV2 and TRBJ2-5 proteins, this CDR3 yields the full variable domain: EPEVTQTPSHQVTQMGQEVILRCVPISNHLYFYWYRQILGQKVEFLVSFYNNEISEKSEIFDDQFSVERPDGSNFTLKIRSTKLEDSAMYFCASIGPGGQETQYFGPGTRLLVL.